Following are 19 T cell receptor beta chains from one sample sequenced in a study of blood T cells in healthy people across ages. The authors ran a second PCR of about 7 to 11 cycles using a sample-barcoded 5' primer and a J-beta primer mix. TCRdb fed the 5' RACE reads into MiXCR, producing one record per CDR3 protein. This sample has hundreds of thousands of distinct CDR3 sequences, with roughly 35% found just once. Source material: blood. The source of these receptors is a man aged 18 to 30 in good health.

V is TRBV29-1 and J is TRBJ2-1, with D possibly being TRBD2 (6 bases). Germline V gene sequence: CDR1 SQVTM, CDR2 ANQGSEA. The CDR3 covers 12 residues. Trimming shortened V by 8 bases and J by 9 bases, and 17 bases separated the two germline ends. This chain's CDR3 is CSSEGTQGEQFF. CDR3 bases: TGCAGCTCAGAGGGGACTCAGGGTGAGCAGTTCTTC.

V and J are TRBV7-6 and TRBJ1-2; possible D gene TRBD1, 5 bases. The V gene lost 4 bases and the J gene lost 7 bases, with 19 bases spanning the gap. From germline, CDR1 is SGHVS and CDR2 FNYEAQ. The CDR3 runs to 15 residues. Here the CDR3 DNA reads TGTGCCAGCAGCTCCAGCGGCAGGGCAGTCGGTGGCTACACCTTC. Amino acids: CASSSSGRAVGGYTF.

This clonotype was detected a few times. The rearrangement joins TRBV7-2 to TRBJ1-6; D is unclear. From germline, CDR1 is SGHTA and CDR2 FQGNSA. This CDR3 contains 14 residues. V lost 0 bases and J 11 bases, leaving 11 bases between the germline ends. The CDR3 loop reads CASSLAGSITPLHF. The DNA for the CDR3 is TGTGCCAGCAGCTTAGCTGGGTCGATAACACCCCTCCACTTT.

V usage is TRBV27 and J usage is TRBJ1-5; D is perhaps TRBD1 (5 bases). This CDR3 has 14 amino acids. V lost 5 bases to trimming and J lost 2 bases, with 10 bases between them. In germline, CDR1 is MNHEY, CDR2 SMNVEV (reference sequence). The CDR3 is CASSIGGGNQPQHF. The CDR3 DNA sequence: TGTGCCAGCAGTATCGGGGGTGGCAATCAGCCCCAGCATTTT.

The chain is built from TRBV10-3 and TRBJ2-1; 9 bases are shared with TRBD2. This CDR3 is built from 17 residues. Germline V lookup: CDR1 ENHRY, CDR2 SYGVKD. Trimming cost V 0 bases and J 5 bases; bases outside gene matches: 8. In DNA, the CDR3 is TGTGCCATCAGTGAGTCGAGGGCTAGCGGGGATCACAATGAGCAGTTCTTC. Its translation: CAISESRASGDHNEQFF.

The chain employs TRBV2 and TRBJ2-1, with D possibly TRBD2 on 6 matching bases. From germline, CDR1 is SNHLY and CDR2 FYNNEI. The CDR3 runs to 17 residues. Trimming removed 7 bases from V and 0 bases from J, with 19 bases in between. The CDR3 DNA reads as TGTGCCAGCATTCAGGGTATTACAGCGGGCTCCTACAATGAGCAGTTCTTC. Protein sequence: CASIQGITAGSYNEQFF.

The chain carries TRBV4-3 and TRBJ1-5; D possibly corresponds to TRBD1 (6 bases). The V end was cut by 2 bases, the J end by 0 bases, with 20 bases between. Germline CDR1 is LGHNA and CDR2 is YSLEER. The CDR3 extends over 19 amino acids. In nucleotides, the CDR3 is TGCGCCAGCAGCCAACCCCGCCTTCAGGGGACCGATAGCAATCAGCCCCAGCATTTT. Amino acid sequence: CASSQPRLQGTDSNQPQHF.

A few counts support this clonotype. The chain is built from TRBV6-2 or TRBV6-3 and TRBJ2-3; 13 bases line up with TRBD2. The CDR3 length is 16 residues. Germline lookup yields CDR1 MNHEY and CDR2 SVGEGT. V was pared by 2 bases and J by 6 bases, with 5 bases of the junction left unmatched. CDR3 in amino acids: CASSYGTSGVWDTQYF. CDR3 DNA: TGTGCCAGCAGTTACGGGACTAGCGGGGTGTGGGATACGCAGTATTTT.

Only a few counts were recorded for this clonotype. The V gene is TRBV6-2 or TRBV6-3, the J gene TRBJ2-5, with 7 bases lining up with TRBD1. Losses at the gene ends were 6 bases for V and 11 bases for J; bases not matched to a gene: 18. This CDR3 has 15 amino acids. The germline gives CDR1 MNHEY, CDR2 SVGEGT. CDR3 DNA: TGTGCCAGCAGAGAAGGGGGCGCGAGTCGGGATGAGCAGTACTTC. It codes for CASREGGASRDEQYF.

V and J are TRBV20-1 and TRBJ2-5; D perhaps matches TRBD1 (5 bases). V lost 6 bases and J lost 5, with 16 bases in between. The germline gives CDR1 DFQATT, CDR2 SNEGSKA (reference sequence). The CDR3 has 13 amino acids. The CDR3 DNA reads TGCAGTGCAACTGGACATTCGAGGGAGACCCAGTACTTC. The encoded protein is CSATGHSRETQYF.

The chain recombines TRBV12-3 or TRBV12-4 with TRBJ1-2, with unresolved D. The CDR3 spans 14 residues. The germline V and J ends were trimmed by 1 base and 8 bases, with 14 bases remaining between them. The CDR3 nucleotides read TGTGCCAGCAGTTTAGACGACTATGTGGGAGGCTACACCTTC. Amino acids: CASSLDDYVGGYTF.

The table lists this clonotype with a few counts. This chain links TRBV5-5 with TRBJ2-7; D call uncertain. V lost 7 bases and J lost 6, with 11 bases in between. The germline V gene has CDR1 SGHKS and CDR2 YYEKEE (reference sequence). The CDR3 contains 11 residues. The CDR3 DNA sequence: TGTGCCAGCGCCGCAAGAGTCGAGCAGTACTTC. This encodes CASAARVEQYF.

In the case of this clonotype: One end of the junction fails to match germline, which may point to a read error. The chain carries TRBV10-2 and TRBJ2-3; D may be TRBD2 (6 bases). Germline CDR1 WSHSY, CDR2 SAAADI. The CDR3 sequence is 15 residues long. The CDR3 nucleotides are TGCGCCAGCAGTGAATACGCGGGAAGCAAAGATACGCAGTATTTT. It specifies CASSEYAGSKDTQYF.

This chain's CDR3 is CALGPLGQFF. The CDR3 DNA follows: TGTGCCTTAGGACCGTTGGGGCAGTTCTTC. The chain employs TRBV30 and TRBJ2-1; D not certain. V lost 7 bases to trimming and J lost 12 bases, with 13 bases between them. This CDR3 is built from 10 residues. Germline V gives CDR1 GTSNPN, CDR2 SVGIG (reference sequence).

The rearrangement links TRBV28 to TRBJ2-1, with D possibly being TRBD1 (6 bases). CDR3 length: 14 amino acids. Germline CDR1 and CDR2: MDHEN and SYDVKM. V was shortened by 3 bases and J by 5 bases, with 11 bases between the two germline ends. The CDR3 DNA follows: TGTGCCAGCAGTTTTGGACAGCCCAACAATGAGCAGTTCTTC. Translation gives CASSFGQPNNEQFF.

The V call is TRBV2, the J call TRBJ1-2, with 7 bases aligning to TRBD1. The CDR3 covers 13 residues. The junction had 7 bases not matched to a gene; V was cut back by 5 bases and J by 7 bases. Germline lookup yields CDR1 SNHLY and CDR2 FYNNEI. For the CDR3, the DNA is TGTGCCAGCAGTCGCCAGACAGGGCTTGGCTACACCTTC. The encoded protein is CASSRQTGLGYTF.

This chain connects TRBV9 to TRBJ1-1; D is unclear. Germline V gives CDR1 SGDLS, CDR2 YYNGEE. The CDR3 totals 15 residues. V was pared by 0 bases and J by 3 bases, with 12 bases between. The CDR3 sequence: CASSVDGRLHTEAFF. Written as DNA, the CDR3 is TGTGCCAGCAGCGTAGACGGCAGACTTCACACTGAAGCTTTCTTT.

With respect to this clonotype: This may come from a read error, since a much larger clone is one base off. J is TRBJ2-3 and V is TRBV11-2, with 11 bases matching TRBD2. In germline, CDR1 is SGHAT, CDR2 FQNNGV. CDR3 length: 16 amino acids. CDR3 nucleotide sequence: TGTGTCAGCAGCCAAACTAGCGGGGGAGGCACAGATACGCAGTATTTT. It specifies CVSSQTSGGGTDTQYF.

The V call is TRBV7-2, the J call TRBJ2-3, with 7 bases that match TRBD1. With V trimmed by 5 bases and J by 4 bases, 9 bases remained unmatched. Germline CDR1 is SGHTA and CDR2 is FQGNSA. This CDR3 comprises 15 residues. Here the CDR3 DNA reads TGTACCAGCAGCCGAACAGGGGTGGGGGCAGATACGCAGTATTTT. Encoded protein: CTSSRTGVGADTQYF.